Listed below are T cell receptor beta chains from one sample, sequenced in a study of OX40 agonist ivuxolimab in advanced cancers. Clones were sequenced by immunoSEQ multiplex PCR, and TCRdb holds only the in-frame ones, with some missing. The sample shows 30,000 to 35,000 clones, approximately 79% of them seen only once. This specimen consisted of CD4+ or CD8+ T cells sorted from blood, obtained in a trial of the OX40 agonist ivuxolimab. The receptors originated from an adult with an advanced solid tumor such as melanoma, head and neck, liver or kidney cancer. Both conserved end residues are part of each CDR3. D genes are given only for firm matches. Size is stated for part of the rows, as once, few or many counts, or as a class when the clone is expanded.

v_call: TRBV28
d_call: NA
j_call: TRBJ1-5
clone_size: few
cdr3_nt: TGTGCCAGCAGCGGGGGTGGGGCGGCTCAGCCCCAGCATTTT
cdr3_aa: CASSGGGAAQPQHF

v_call: TRBV10-3
d_call: NA
j_call: TRBJ2-5
clone_size: NA
cdr3_nt: TGTGCCATCGGGCAAGCCACGGAGACCCAGTACTTC
cdr3_aa: CAIGQATETQYF

v_call: TRBV29-1
d_call: NA
j_call: TRBJ2-6
clone_size: once
cdr3_nt: TGCAGCCCTCAATTCTCTGGGGCCAACGTCCTGACTTTC
cdr3_aa: CSPQFSGANVLTF

v_call: TRBV14
d_call: NA
j_call: TRBJ2-7
clone_size: NA
cdr3_nt: TGTGCCAGCAGCCAAAATCACGAGCAGTACTTC
cdr3_aa: CASSQNHEQYF

v_call: TRBV5-1
d_call: NA
j_call: TRBJ2-7
clone_size: NA
cdr3_nt: TGCGCCAGCAGCTTGGACCCTTCCTACGAGCAGTACTTC
cdr3_aa: CASSLDPSYEQYF

v_call: TRBV4-2
d_call: TRBD2
j_call: TRBJ2-3
clone_size: NA
cdr3_nt: TGTGCCAGCAGCCAAGATCGGCTTCTAGCGGGAGTGCGACACACAGATACGCAGTATTTT
cdr3_aa: CASSQDRLLAGVRHTDTQYF

v_call: TRBV4-1
d_call: TRBD1
j_call: TRBJ1-1
clone_size: NA
cdr3_nt: TGCGCCAGCAGCCAGACACAGGGGTGGGGAGCTTTCTTT
cdr3_aa: CASSQTQGWGAFF

v_call: TRBV2
d_call: NA
j_call: TRBJ1-5
clone_size: NA
cdr3_nt: TGTGCCAGCAGGGGCCTCAACTTTGGGGGTCGCAATCAGCCCCAGCATTTT
cdr3_aa: CASRGLNFGGRNQPQHF

v_call: TRBV5-6
d_call: NA
j_call: TRBJ1-5
clone_size: NA
cdr3_nt: TGTGCCAGCAGCTCCTTCCGGTTGGACCTGTATAGCAATCAGCCCCAGCATTTT
cdr3_aa: CASSSFRLDLYSNQPQHF

v_call: TRBV2
d_call: TRBD2
j_call: TRBJ2-1
clone_size: once
cdr3_nt: TGTGCCAGCTCGGGACTAGTTGCTCATGAGCAGTTCTTC
cdr3_aa: CASSGLVAHEQFF

v_call: TRBV7-8
d_call: NA
j_call: TRBJ2-2
clone_size: NA
cdr3_nt: TGTGCCAGCAGCTTAGGAGGTTTTGACACCGGGGAGCTGTTTTTT
cdr3_aa: CASSLGGFDTGELFF

v_call: TRBV15
d_call: TRBD1
j_call: TRBJ1-2
clone_size: NA
cdr3_nt: TGTGCCACCAGCAGAGAGGACAGGGGGCGGAGGAATCTTGGCTACACCTTC
cdr3_aa: CATSREDRGRRNLGYTF

v_call: TRBV2
d_call: TRBD1
j_call: TRBJ1-3
clone_size: NA
cdr3_nt: TGTGCCAGCAATCGGCAGGGGGTAGGAGGAAACACCATATATTTT
cdr3_aa: CASNRQGVGGNTIYF